Below, 19 T cell receptor beta chains from the same sample are listed, as sequenced in a study of PD-L1 blockade in urothelial cancer. Assay used: immunoSEQ multiplex PCR; TCRdb lists only in-frame clones, some missing. In the table there are 46,000 or so clones, 70% to 90% of which are singletons. Here the sequenced sample was PBMCs, taken around atezolizumab (anti-PD-L1) treatment. All receptors derive from a man between 60 and 70 years old with urothelial cancer.

The gene calls are TRBV2 and TRBJ1-2, with 10 positions matching TRBD1. The CDR3 loop spans 12 amino acids. Trimming cost V 10 bases and J 3 bases; bases outside gene matches: 2. The V gene's germline CDR1 is SNHLY and CDR2 FYNNEI. For the CDR3, the DNA is TGTGCCACTGGGACAGGGGACTATGGCTACACCTTC. This codes for CATGTGDYGYTF.

The chain has TRBV5-4 and TRBJ1-4, with TRBD1 matching over 9 bases. This CDR3 spans 14 amino acids. Germline CDR1 is SGHNT and CDR2 is YYREEE (reference sequence). With 4 bases clipped from V and 3 bases from J, the junction kept 1 base outside the gene matches. CDR3 bases: TGTGCCAGCAGCCGGACAGGGGCTAATGAAAAACTGTTTTTT. This sequence encodes CASSRTGANEKLFF.

This chain links TRBV9 with TRBJ1-1; unclear D gene. V was trimmed by 0 bases and J by 4 bases, leaving 10 bases between them. Germline lookup yields CDR1 SGDLS and CDR2 YYNGEE. The CDR3 loop spans 14 amino acids. CDR3 region: CASSVVAGFTEAFF. DNA of the CDR3: TGTGCCAGCAGCGTAGTCGCGGGGTTCACTGAAGCTTTCTTT.

CDR3 DNA: TGTGCCATCAGTGACCCTACGGGACAGGGGTCGGAAAAACTGTTTTTT. It encodes CAISDPTGQGSEKLFF. J is TRBJ1-4 and V is TRBV10-3; TRBD1 aligns across 10 bases. The germline CDR1 and CDR2 sequences are ENHRY and SYGVKD. Losses at the gene ends were 3 bases for V and 8 bases for J; bases not matched to a gene: 9. The CDR3 spans 16 residues.

This CDR3 reads CASRTGVNEKLFF. In DNA, the CDR3 is TGTGCCAGCAGGACAGGGGTTAATGAAAAACTGTTTTTT. The chain combines TRBV27 with TRBJ1-4; 8 positions match TRBD1. In germline, CDR1 is MNHEY, CDR2 SMNVEV (reference sequence). The CDR3 sequence is 13 residues long. Unmatched junction bases numbered 1, after V lost 6 bases and J lost 4 bases.

The chain joins TRBV23-1 to TRBJ1-2; 10 nucleotides match TRBD1. TRBV23-1 is given ORF status, its function remaining uncertain. V trimming: 4 bases; J trimming: 8 bases; junction bases outside the gene matches: 10. This CDR3 region has 15 residues. Here the CDR3 reads CASSPWDRGIWGYTF. DNA for the CDR3: TGCGCCAGCAGTCCATGGGACAGGGGAATATGGGGCTACACCTTC.

This clone was counted a single time. This chain connects TRBV6-5 to TRBJ2-3; the D gene is possibly TRBD1 (6 bases). This CDR3 region has 13 residues. Germline V gene lookup returns CDR1 MNHEY and CDR2 SVGAGI. Trimming took 6 bases from V and 1 from J, leaving 8 bases between them. In DNA, the CDR3 is TGTGCCAGCAGCCGACAGGGCACAGATACGCAGTATTTT. Protein: CASSRQGTDTQYF.

This chain links TRBV5-1 with TRBJ2-5; the match to TRBD2 covers 7 bases. The CDR3 is 14 residues long. The V gene end was trimmed by 4 bases and the J gene end by 2 bases; junction bases not matched to a gene: 5. Germline values: CDR1 SGHRS, CDR2 YFSETQ. CDR3 loop: CASSQTGGQETQYF. Written as DNA, the CDR3 is TGCGCCAGCAGCCAAACGGGGGGACAAGAGACCCAGTACTTC.

The CDR3 reads CASSVGTSGDLGETQYF. CDR3 nucleotides: TGTGCCAGCAGCGTAGGGACTAGCGGGGATTTAGGGGAGACCCAGTACTTC. This chain joins TRBV9 and TRBJ2-5; 12 bases map to TRBD2. The germline V gene encodes CDR1 SGDLS and CDR2 YYNGEE. V shed 0 bases and J 5 bases; nucleotides not matched to a gene: 8. The CDR3 runs 17 residues.

This chain joins TRBV11-2 and TRBJ2-5; TRBD2 matches 12 bases. With V trimmed by 6 bases and J by 5 bases, 10 bases remained unmatched. Germline V lookup: CDR1 SGHAT, CDR2 FQNNGV. The CDR3 covers 16 residues. CDR3 in amino acids: CASRTPSGGAGETQYF. For the CDR3, the DNA is TGTGCCAGCAGGACCCCTAGCGGGGGGGCCGGGGAGACCCAGTACTTC.

J is TRBJ2-5 and V is TRBV7-8, with 10 bases aligning to TRBD2. V lost 5 bases, J lost 5 bases, and 8 bases stayed unmatched. Germline CDR1 and CDR2: SGHVS and FQNEAQ. The CDR3 spans 15 residues. CDR3 sequence (DNA): TGTGCCAGCAGCCCAAGGACTAGCGGTGTGGAGACCCAGTACTTC. Protein sequence: CASSPRTSGVETQYF. The full variable domain, its missing parts supplied by reference TRBV7-8 and TRBJ2-5, is GAGVSQSPRYKVAKRGQDVALRCDPISGHVSLFWYQQALGQGPEFLTYFQNEAQLDKSGLPSDRFFAERPEGSVSTLKIQRTQQEDSAVYLCASSPRTSGVETQYFGPGTRLLVL.

The chain carries TRBV5-1 and TRBJ2-5; 12 bases line up with TRBD2. Germline V gene sequence: CDR1 SGHRS, CDR2 YFSETQ. The CDR3 contains 16 residues. V was pared by 3 bases and J by 5 bases, with 8 bases of the junction left unmatched. DNA for the CDR3: TGCGCCAGCAGCTACCGGACTAGCGGGGTGAGGGAGACCCAGTACTTC. Its translation is CASSYRTSGVRETQYF.

The CDR3 region has the DNA TGTGCCTGGAGGCCCGGCGGCGGGAATGAAAAACTGTTTTTT. Residues: CAWRPGGGNEKLFF. The chain has TRBV30 and TRBJ1-4; D is uncertain. Trimming removed 3 bases at V and 5 bases at J, with 13 bases between. Germline V gene data show CDR1 as GTSNPN and CDR2 as SVGIG (reference sequence). This CDR3 comprises 14 residues.

V usage is TRBV19 and J usage is TRBJ1-5; unclear D gene. The CDR3 has 13 amino acids. Trimming removed 6 bases from V and 5 bases from J, with 11 bases in between. Germline V lookup: CDR1 LNHDA, CDR2 SQIVND (reference sequence). In DNA form, the CDR3 reads TGTGCCAGTAGCCCAGGCCGTGATCAGCCCCAGCATTTT. It encodes CASSPGRDQPQHF.

The chain links TRBV4-1 to TRBJ1-4; unclear D gene. V was pared by 2 bases and J by 8 bases, with 9 bases between. This CDR3 has 13 residues. CDR1 MGHRA and CDR2 YSYEKL come from the germline V gene. The CDR3 coding sequence is TGCGCCAGCAGCCAACTCCTCCGGGAAAAACTGTTTTTT. This gives the protein CASSQLLREKLFF.

V is TRBV7-2 and J is TRBJ2-7, with 7 bases lining up with TRBD1. This CDR3 has 15 amino acids. Germline lookup yields CDR1 SGHTA and CDR2 FQGNSA. V trimming: 2 bases; J trimming: 4 bases; junction bases outside the gene matches: 8. The CDR3 reads CASSLSTGAKYEQYF. In DNA, the CDR3 is TGTGCCAGCAGCTTATCAACAGGGGCCAAGTACGAGCAGTACTTC.

The chain joins TRBV20-1 to TRBJ1-2, with D uncertain. The ends were cut back, 2 bases at V and 6 bases at J, with 4 bases in the middle. Germline V gives CDR1 DFQATT, CDR2 SNEGSKA (reference sequence). The CDR3 sequence is 10 residues long. The CDR3 region is CSARTNGYTF. CDR3 bases: TGCAGTGCTAGAACAAATGGCTACACCTTC.

V gene TRBV2 combines with J gene TRBJ1-5; no reliable D call. Trimming cost V 4 bases and J 4 bases, with 8 bases left between them. This CDR3 has 13 amino acids. Germline CDR1 is SNHLY and CDR2 is FYNNEI. This CDR3 reads CASSGRPNQPQHF. Written as DNA, the CDR3 is TGTGCCAGCAGTGGCAGGCCGAATCAGCCCCAGCATTTT.

V gene TRBV4-2 combines with J gene TRBJ2-5; weak D call: TRBD1 (6 bases). Trimming took off 0 bases at V and 2 bases at J, with 16 bases between the two ends. Germline CDR1 is LGHNA and CDR2 is YNFKEQ. The CDR3 has 17 amino acids. DNA for the CDR3: TGTGCCAGCAGCCAAGATGGACAGCGCCTCTATCAAGAGACCCAGTACTTC. Protein: CASSQDGQRLYQETQYF.